Listed here is a single T cell receptor (beta chain). The antigen remains unidentified. Germline trimming cut 0 bases from V and 5 bases from J; bases unmatched to any gene: 4. CDR1 is SGHRS, CDR2 YFSETQ, per germline. The CDR3 is 14 amino acids. These data originate in a study of cytomegalovirus exposure and HLA in healthy donors. Study-wide background: Later analysis reported that the roughly 110 validation repertoires shared the platform of the roughly 670 first-cohort repertoires. Study-level findings and limits: Reports indicated that the classifier achieved high specificity and sensitivity in diagnosing cytomegalovirus status.

TCRdb's copy holds only in-frame clones and misses some; the assay was immunoSEQ multiplex PCR. The sample lists some 190,000 clones, 86% seen once, with approximately 7.7% in the top ten. The sample taken for sequencing was PBMCs. V usage is TRBV5-1 and J usage is TRBJ2-7; TRBD1 aligns across 8 bases. The TCR sequence derives from a man younger than 40 in good health and CMV-seropositive. CDR3 sequence reads: CASSLARTGHEQYF. CDR3 bases: TGCGCCAGCAGCTTGGCCAGGACAGGGCACGAGCAGTACTTC.